The T cell receptor beta chain described here comes from a study of cytomegalovirus exposure and HLA in healthy donors. In its sample, this clone was seen many times. 13 Jbeta primers and 60 Vbeta primers were used for the PCR. Profiled with immunoSEQ multiplex PCR; TCRdb holds only in-frame clones, not every one. This sample carries more than 85,000 clones, 63% of them seen once, and the ten largest clones take about 6.7%. Germline lookup yields CDR1 ENHRY and CDR2 SYGVKD. V gave up 4 bases and J gave up 7 bases, with 10 bases separating them. CDR3 length equals 12 residues. Healthy bone marrow donors made up the cohort.

The rearrangement joins TRBV10-3 to TRBJ1-1; D gene uncertain. Sequencing was performed on PBMCs. The receptor's source is a young woman in good health and CMV-seronegative. The CDR3 here is CAISVLPGEAFF. The CDR3 DNA reads TGTGCCATCAGTGTCCTGCCCGGTGAAGCTTTCTTT.